The 17 T cell receptor beta chains given below trace back to one sample, sequenced in a study of ipilimumab plus nivolumab after autologous stem cell transplantation. Clones were sequenced by immunoSEQ multiplex PCR, and TCRdb holds only the in-frame ones, with some missing. The sample carries tens of thousands of clones, 83% recorded once. Source: PBMCs, taken in a trial of ipilimumab plus nivolumab as post-transplant consolidation. These receptors all stem from a male donor with diffuse large B-cell lymphoma.

J is TRBJ1-1 and V is TRBV7-9, with TRBD1 matching over 8 bases. Germline CDR1 SEHNR, CDR2 FQNEAQ (reference sequence). J was trimmed by 8 bases and V by 5 bases; bases with no gene match: 13. CDR3 length: 15 amino acids. The CDR3 nucleotides are TGTGCCAGCAGCCACCTGGACAGGGCTGGCGAGGAAGCTTTCTTT. It translates to CASSHLDRAGEEAFF.

The CDR3 here is CASSRQLGGTETQYF. For the CDR3, the DNA is TGTGCCAGCTCCCGGCAGCTGGGGGGCACGGAGACCCAGTACTTC. This chain joins TRBV18 and TRBJ2-5; D may match TRBD1 or TRBD2 (6 bases each). Trimming shortened V by 6 bases and J by 5 bases, and 19 bases separated the two germline ends. This CDR3 has 15 amino acids. Germline CDR1 is KGHSH and CDR2 is LQKENI.

The chain carries TRBV7-2 and TRBJ1-2; no reliable D call. Trimming left V 4 bases short and J 5 bases short, with 11 bases between. The CDR3 is made up of 13 amino acids. In germline, CDR1 is SGHTA, CDR2 FQGNSA. CDR3 bases: TGTGCCAGCAGCTCAGCGTTCGTATATGGCTACACCTTC. As protein: CASSSAFVYGYTF.

The chain links TRBV29-1 to TRBJ2-2; 10 bases line up with TRBD1. With 7 bases clipped from V and 5 bases from J, the junction kept 10 bases outside the gene matches. The CDR3 sequence is 15 residues long. Germline assignment: CDR1 SQVTM and CDR2 ANQGSEA. CDR3 region: CSARGRTGGTGELFF. CDR3 DNA sequence: TGCAGCGCCCGAGGACGGACAGGGGGTACCGGGGAGCTGTTTTTT.

The V gene is TRBV6-5, the J gene TRBJ2-7; no reliable D call. V gave up 6 bases and J gave up 3 bases, with 15 bases separating them. The CDR3 totals 14 residues. Germline V gives CDR1 MNHEY, CDR2 SVGAGI. The CDR3 sequence is CASRRNGLVYEQYF. In DNA, the CDR3 is TGTGCCAGCAGACGGAATGGCCTGGTCTACGAGCAGTACTTC.

This sequence joins TRBV19 and TRBJ1-4, with unresolved D. The CDR3 extends over 14 amino acids. Between the trimmed V and J ends, which lost 3 bases and 4 bases, there was a span of 9 bases. Germline V gene data show CDR1 as LNHDA and CDR2 as SQIVND (reference sequence). CDR3: CASSIIGFNEKLFF. The CDR3 nucleotides read TGTGCCAGTAGTATTATTGGCTTTAATGAAAAACTGTTTTTT.

The gene calls are TRBV18 and TRBJ1-4, with D maybe TRBD1 (5 bases). V dropped 6 bases and J dropped 0 bases, with 17 bases sitting between them. This CDR3 has 17 residues. Looked up from germline, CDR1 is KGHSH and CDR2 is LQKENI. The chain's CDR3 is CASSKSGALATNEKLFF. The CDR3 DNA sequence: TGTGCCAGCTCTAAATCTGGGGCGTTGGCAACTAATGAAAAACTGTTTTTT. Full variable domain (rest looked up from reference TRBV18 and TRBJ1-4): NAGVMQNPRHLVRRRGQEARLRCSPMKGHSHVYWYRQLPEEGLKFMVYLQKENIIDESGMPKERFSAEFPKEGPSILRIQQVVRGDSAAYFCASSKSGALATNEKLFFGSGTQLSVL.

V is TRBV18 and J is TRBJ1-6, with TRBD1 as a possible D gene (5 bases). The CDR3 length is 16 residues. V was clipped by 4 bases and J by 4 bases, with 14 bases between them. Germline values: CDR1 KGHSH, CDR2 LQKENI. This CDR3 reads CASSHAGTEYNSPLHF. In DNA form, the CDR3 reads TGTGCCAGCTCACATGCCGGGACGGAGTATAATTCACCCCTCCACTTT.

The rearrangement links TRBV19 to TRBJ1-5, with D possibly TRBD1 on 6 matching bases. This CDR3 region has 18 residues. Germline CDR1 reads LNHDA; CDR2 reads SQIVND (reference sequence). V was cut by 5 bases and J by 0 bases, with 20 bases left in between. The CDR3 DNA is TGTGCCAGTAGTTACTCGGGACAAAGATTTTATAGCAATCAGCCCCAGCATTTT. This encodes CASSYSGQRFYSNQPQHF.

This chain connects TRBV4-2 to TRBJ2-1; D may be TRBD1 (6 bases). Germline CDR1 and CDR2: LGHNA and YNFKEQ. V was clipped by 5 bases and J by 4 bases, with 9 bases between them. This CDR3 has 13 amino acids. DNA of the CDR3: TGTGCCAGCAGCTCACAGGGATACAATGAGCAGTTCTTC. It specifies CASSSQGYNEQFF.

This rearrangement joins TRBV2 to TRBJ2-5; 9 bases align to TRBD1. The J call may be faulty, since TRBJ2-7 better matches the DNA end. The germline V gene has CDR1 SNHLY and CDR2 FYNNEI. The CDR3 sequence is 14 residues long. The CDR3: CASSDEQGAYEQYF. The CDR3 coding sequence is TGTGCCAGCAGTGACGAACAGGGGGCTTACGAGCAGTACTTC.

This chain joins TRBV19 and TRBJ1-4; 9 bases fit TRBD1. The CDR3 runs to 16 residues. Germline V CDR1 and CDR2: LNHDA, SQIVND (reference sequence). Unmatched junction bases numbered 4, after V lost 4 bases and J lost 1 base. The CDR3 sequence is CASSKQGAGTNEKLFF. CDR3 nucleotides: TGTGCCAGTAGTAAACAGGGGGCCGGAACTAATGAAAAACTGTTTTTT.

This clone has only one observation. V gene TRBV7-9 combines with J gene TRBJ2-2; TRBD1 matches at 8 bases. CDR1 is SEHNR, CDR2 FQNEAQ, per germline (reference sequence). The CDR3 loop spans 15 amino acids. V shed 5 bases, J shed 5 bases, and the junction held 7 bases outside the gene matches. CDR3 nucleotides: TGTGCCAGCAGCCGACCCCAGGGGGCAACCGGGGAGCTGTTTTTT. Translated: CASSRPQGATGELFF.

The chain uses TRBV7-6 and TRBJ2-2; weak D call: TRBD2 (6 bases). The CDR3 spans 15 residues. V was pared by 1 base and J by 6 bases, with 12 bases between. CDR1 is SGHVS and CDR2 is FNYEAQ in the germline V gene. Written as DNA, the CDR3 is TGTGCCAGCAGCTTAGGGGAGGCCGCAGCCGGGGAGCTGTTTTTT. Translating gives CASSLGEAAAGELFF.

The chain has TRBV7-2 and TRBJ1-1; D not certain. CDR1 is SGHTA, CDR2 FQGNSA, per germline. Trimming removed 2 bases at V and 1 base at J, with 11 bases between. CDR3 length equals 15 residues. As DNA, the CDR3 is TGTGCCAGCAGCTTACAGCGTCCCCCGAACACTGAAGCTTTCTTT. This gives the protein CASSLQRPPNTEAFF.

This chain uses TRBV4-2 with TRBJ2-7; TRBD2 agrees at 11 bases. Germline V gives CDR1 LGHNA, CDR2 YNFKEQ. Trimming cost V 2 bases and J 4 bases; bases outside gene matches: 4. This CDR3 is built from 15 residues. The CDR3 region is CASSQLAGGKYEQYF. CDR3 sequence (DNA): TGTGCCAGCAGCCAACTAGCGGGGGGCAAATACGAGCAGTACTTC.

The rearrangement links TRBV9 to TRBJ2-7; D perhaps matches TRBD1 (6 bases). Looked up from germline, CDR1 is SGDLS and CDR2 is YYNGEE. The CDR3 has 16 residues. The ends were cut back, 4 bases at V and 0 bases at J, with 17 bases in the middle. The CDR3 here is CASSPGHTPPSYEQYF. In DNA form, the CDR3 reads TGTGCCAGCAGCCCGGGACACACACCACCCTCCTACGAGCAGTACTTC.